A selection of T cell receptor beta chains follows, all from one sample in a study of T cell repertoires in cytomegalovirus infection. These receptors lack a known antigen. TCRdb used MiXCR to reprocess the reads, holding one entry per CDR3 protein. The data hold about 770,000 distinct CDR3 sequences, with approximately 32% observed a single time. The sample was cultured CD8+ T cells from PBMCs, taken from culture after CMV antigen stimulation. Receptors originate from a human donor in good health (CMV status not recorded). Some clones in this sample may be carry-over from other donors' samples. The CDR3 runs from the conserved cysteine through the conserved F or W. The D gene is left open where the match is weak. The listing skips clone size in some rows; elsewhere it reads once, few, many or a size class.

TRBJ2-3	TRBD2	TRBV10-3	-	TGTGCCACCGGACTAGCGGGGGTTACTAGCACAGATACGCAGTATTTT	CATGLAGVTSTDTQYF
TRBJ1-6	-	TRBV25-1	-	TGTGCCAGCAGTGAATATGGTCACTATAATTCACCCCTCCACTTT	CASSEYGHYNSPLHF
TRBJ2-5	TRBD2	TRBV27	few	TGTGCCAGCAGTCCTCTAGCGGGGGGCTCCCAAGAGACCCAGTACTTC	CASSPLAGGSQETQYF
TRBJ1-6	TRBD1	TRBV7-9	-	TGTGCCAGCAGCCACCGGGACAGGCCCTATAATTCACCCCTCCACTTT	CASSHRDRPYNSPLHF
TRBJ1-6	-	TRBV10-2	-	TGCGCCAGCAGTGATACTGGACGGCCGGCGCCCCTCCACTTT	CASSDTGRPAPLHF
TRBJ1-2	-	TRBV15	many	TGTGCCACCAGCAGAGACAGCCTTAACTATGGCTACACCTTC	CATSRDSLNYGYTF
TRBJ1-1	TRBD1	TRBV5-4	-	TGTGCCAGCAAGGGACAGGGATTTACTGAAGCTTTCTTT	CASKGQGFTEAFF
TRBJ2-6	-	TRBV7-9	-	TGTGCCAGCTTAGGGGACTTCTCTGGGGCCAACGTCCTGACTTTC	CASLGDFSGANVLTF
TRBJ1-2	TRBD1	TRBV6-8	few	TGTGCCAGCAGTTACGGTCAGGGGGCGTTCGATGGCTACACCTTC	CASSYGQGAFDGYTF
TRBJ2-2	-	TRBV19	-	TGTGCCAGTAGTAAGGGCTCTAGTGGGCTGGACACCGGGGAGCTGTTTTTT	CASSKGSSGLDTGELFF
TRBJ2-5	TRBD1	TRBV7-3	-	TGTGCCAGCAGCTCCATGGGGACAGGAAAAGAGACCCAGTACTTC	CASSSMGTGKETQYF